Below, 21 T cell receptor beta chains from the same sample are listed, as sequenced in a study of CD8 T cells in ankylosing spondylitis. Each CDR3 protein is one row after TCRdb ran MiXCR on the 5' RACE reads. The table lists 80,000 to 90,000 distinct CDR3 sequences, 25% to 35% of them singletons. What was sequenced was blood, either unsorted or a sorted T cell fraction (not recorded which). The receptor set was obtained from a male donor with ankylosing spondylitis or in good health (not recorded which).

The J gene is TRBJ2-1, the V gene TRBV5-1; 7 bases line up with TRBD2. V shed 3 bases and J 8 bases; nucleotides not matched to a gene: 5. Germline V CDR1 and CDR2: SGHRS, YFSETQ. The CDR3 is 13 amino acids. The DNA of the CDR3 is TGCGCCAGCAGCTGGGACGCGGGGGATGAGCAGTTCTTC. Protein: CASSWDAGDEQFF.

The chain couples TRBV7-9 to TRBJ2-7, with D tentatively TRBD1 (6 bases). V gave up 4 bases and J gave up 5 bases, with 15 bases separating them. The CDR3 is made up of 14 amino acids. The germline V gene encodes CDR1 SEHNR and CDR2 FQNEAQ (reference sequence). In nucleotides, the CDR3 is TGTGCCAGCAGCTCCAGGGGTCAGGTCCACGAGCAGTACTTC. Translating it yields CASSSRGQVHEQYF.

This clonotype was found a few times. V and J are TRBV5-1 and TRBJ1-3, with D possibly matching TRBD1 (5 bases). Germline CDR1 reads SGHRS; CDR2 reads YFSETQ. CDR3 length: 14 residues. Trimming removed 7 bases at V and 2 bases at J, with 13 bases between. The chain's CDR3 is CASGGGTAGNTIYF. The CDR3, as DNA: TGCGCCAGCGGCGGGGGGACTGCTGGAAACACCATATATTTT.

The J gene is TRBJ2-1, the V gene TRBV4-2, with 7 bases aligning to TRBD2. Germline CDR1 LGHNA, CDR2 YNFKEQ. This CDR3 has 16 amino acids. Trimming cost V 0 bases and J 7 bases; bases outside gene matches: 9. The CDR3 sequence is CASSQDSGGSTNEQFF. The DNA for the CDR3 is TGTGCCAGCAGCCAAGACTCTGGCGGGAGTACTAATGAGCAGTTCTTC.

The V gene is TRBV5-8, the J gene TRBJ1-2; weak D call: TRBD1 (5 bases). There are 13 residues in the CDR3. Trimming took 5 bases from V and 10 from J, leaving 18 bases between them. Germline V gene sequence: CDR1 SGHTS, CDR2 YDEGEE. CDR3 region: CASRAPGRGDYTF. The CDR3 bases are TGTGCCAGCAGGGCTCCGGGACGCGGCGACTACACCTTC.

This clonotype was counted only a few times. V is TRBV4-1 and J is TRBJ2-2; TRBD2 matches 11 bases. CDR1 and CDR2 (germline): MGHRA, YSYEKL. The CDR3 has 18 residues. Trimming took 0 bases from V and 5 from J; bases not matched to a gene: 8. The CDR3 bases are TGCGCCAGCAGCCAAGATCCCACTAGCGGGAGTTTAACCGGGGAGCTGTTTTTT. Translating it yields CASSQDPTSGSLTGELFF.

This clonotype was seen only a few times. The J gene is TRBJ2-1, the V gene TRBV5-6, with 8 bases fitting TRBD1. The CDR3 runs 14 residues. Losses at the gene ends were 4 bases for V and 4 bases for J; bases not matched to a gene: 4. Germline loops: CDR1 SGHDT, CDR2 YYEEEE. The CDR3 reads CASSPDRGYNEQFF. For the CDR3, the DNA is TGTGCCAGCAGCCCCGACAGGGGTTACAATGAGCAGTTCTTC. Looking up the rest from reference TRBV5-6 and TRBJ2-1 gives the full variable domain: DAGVTQSPTHLIKTRGQQVTLRCSPKSGHDTVSWYQQALGQGPQFIFQYYEEEERQRGNFPDRFSGHQFPNYSSELNVNALLLGDSALYLCASSPDRGYNEQFFGPGTRLTVL.

The chain uses TRBV12-3 or TRBV12-4 and TRBJ1-2; 8 nucleotides line up with TRBD1. This CDR3 is 17 amino acids long. Unmatched junction bases numbered 16, after V lost 5 bases and J lost 5 bases. The CDR3 DNA is TGTGCCAGCAGTCCAAGGACAGGGAGCAGGGGGACGTATGGCTACACCTTC. Protein: CASSPRTGSRGTYGYTF.

The chain joins TRBV5-5 to TRBJ1-1; unclear D gene. Per germline, CDR1 SGHKS and CDR2 YYEKEE (reference sequence). The CDR3 spans 16 residues. Trimming removed 6 bases from V and 1 base from J, with 19 bases in between. Written as DNA, the CDR3 is TGTGCCAGCACAAAACCCTTGGCACAGTCGAACACTGAAGCTTTCTTT. Protein sequence: CASTKPLAQSNTEAFF.

This clonotype showed up many times. CDR3 in DNA: TGCAGTGCCAGACCGGGCCCAATGGCTTTCTTT. Its translation is CSARPGPMAFF. The chain has TRBV20-1 and TRBJ1-1; no clear D. Germline V gene lookup returns CDR1 DFQATT and CDR2 SNEGSKA (reference sequence). The CDR3 is 11 amino acids. V shed 6 bases and J shed 11 bases, with 16 bases lying between them.

About this clonotype itself: One end of the junction varies from germline; a read error may be responsible. The rearrangement joins TRBV15 to TRBJ1-1; D is undetermined. The CDR3 length is 13 residues. CDR1 is LNHNV and CDR2 is YYDKDF in the germline V gene (reference sequence). CDR3 in amino acids: CPTNNGMNTEAFF. CDR3 DNA sequence: TGTCCCACCAACAACGGTATGAACACTGAAGCTTTCTTT.

The V call is TRBV20-1, the J call TRBJ1-5; tentative D call: TRBD1 (6 bases). This CDR3 region has 16 residues. V was trimmed by 0 bases and J by 1 base, leaving 13 bases between them. CDR1 and CDR2 from the germline V gene are DFQATT and SNEGSKA (reference sequence). CDR3 in amino acids: CSARDFQGPSNQPQHF. CDR3 coding DNA: TGCAGTGCTAGAGATTTTCAGGGGCCGAGCAATCAGCCCCAGCATTTT.

The rearrangement links TRBV5-5 to TRBJ2-3, with D possibly called TRBD1 or TRBD2 (5 bases each). Germline V gene lookup returns CDR1 SGHKS and CDR2 YYEKEE (reference sequence). The length of the CDR3 is 12 residues. The germline V and J ends were trimmed by 4 bases and 7 bases, with 10 bases remaining between them. The CDR3 region is CASSLQGHTQYF. CDR3 bases: TGTGCCAGCAGCCTCCAGGGACATACGCAGTATTTT. Combining the CDR3 with reference TRBV5-5 and TRBJ2-3 gives the whole variable domain DAGVTQSPTHLIKTRGQQVTLRCSPISGHKSVSWYQQVLGQGPQFIFQYYEKEERGRGNFPDRFSARQFPNYSSELNVNALLLGDSALYLCASSLQGHTQYFGPGTRLTVL.

The V and J genes are TRBV6-5 and TRBJ2-3; D not resolved. CDR1 is MNHEY and CDR2 is SVGAGI in the germline V gene. The CDR3 loop spans 14 amino acids. Deletions cut 0 bases from V and 11 bases from J, with 15 bases between. The CDR3 DNA follows: TGTGCCAGCAGTTACTCCCGCTCTATAATAGGGCAGTATTTT. This translates into CASSYSRSIIGQYF.

The chain couples TRBV12-3 or TRBV12-4 to TRBJ1-1; weak D call: TRBD1 (6 bases). The V end was cut by 8 bases, the J end by 8 bases, with 18 bases between. This CDR3 has 13 amino acids. The DNA of the CDR3 is TGTGCCAGCCGGGGGCAAAACGAACACGAAGCTTTCTTT. It codes for CASRGQNEHEAFF.

Only a few counts were recorded for this clonotype. The V call is TRBV7-2, the J call TRBJ2-3, with a possible D match to TRBD2 (6 bases). Germline CDR1 and CDR2: SGHTA and FQGNSA. The CDR3 runs 16 residues. Trimming shortened V by 4 bases and J by 2 bases, and 16 bases separated the two germline ends. CDR3 bases: TGTGCCAGCAGCTCCCTCCGGGACTCCATCACAGATACGCAGTATTTT. It specifies CASSSLRDSITDTQYF.

J is TRBJ2-3 and V is TRBV5-1, with D possibly matching TRBD1 (6 bases). Trimming shortened V by 0 bases and J by 8 bases, and 13 bases separated the two germline ends. Germline CDR1 SGHRS, CDR2 YFSETQ. This CDR3 is 14 amino acids long. As DNA, the CDR3 is TGCGCCAGCAGCTTGGCAGGGGATATGGTTACGCAGTATTTT. This gives the protein CASSLAGDMVTQYF. The full variable domain, in which reference TRBV5-1 and TRBJ2-3 provide the parts outside the CDR3, is KAGVTQTPRYLIKTRGQQVTLSCSPISGHRSVSWYQQTPGQGLQFLFEYFSETQRNKGNFPGRFSGRQFSNSRSEMNVSTLELGDSALYLCASSLAGDMVTQYFGPGTRLTVL.

The chain joins TRBV7-2 to TRBJ2-5; D remains unclear. The CDR3 consists of 13 residues. Trimming removed 1 base at V and 3 bases at J, with 6 bases between. Germline-derived CDR1 and CDR2 are SGHTA and FQGNSA. CDR3 sequence reads: CASSLEMEETQYF. CDR3 sequence (DNA): TGTGCCAGCAGCTTAGAAATGGAAGAGACCCAGTACTTC.

This clonotype was picked up many times. The chain is built from TRBV2 and TRBJ2-7, with D unresolved. There are 13 residues in the CDR3. The germline gives CDR1 SNHLY, CDR2 FYNNEI. V shed 4 bases and J shed 7 bases, with 14 bases lying between them. The CDR3 loop is CASSVGFSVEQYF. Here the CDR3 DNA reads TGTGCCAGCAGTGTTGGGTTCAGTGTGGAGCAGTACTTC.

The chain uses TRBV10-3 and TRBJ2-5, with 9 nucleotides matching TRBD2. Trimming cost V 8 bases and J 2 bases; bases outside gene matches: 6. This CDR3 has 14 amino acids. Germline lookup yields CDR1 ENHRY and CDR2 SYGVKD. CDR3 bases: TGTGCCATCCGCGGGGGGGAAATTCAAGAGACCCAGTACTTC. Residues: CAIRGGEIQETQYF.

This clonotype appeared a few times. The CDR3 reads CASSSITVYDGYTF. CDR3 sequence (DNA): TGTGCCAGCAGCTCGATCACAGTCTACGATGGCTACACCTTC. V and J are TRBV5-5 and TRBJ1-2, with D unresolved. Germline V CDR1 and CDR2: SGHKS, YYEKEE (reference sequence). The CDR3 loop spans 14 amino acids. Trimming took 3 bases from V and 6 from J, leaving 15 bases between them.